The entry that follows covers one T cell receptor beta chain sequence. The CDR3 spans 13 residues. Germline V gene lookup returns CDR1 KGHDR and CDR2 SFDVKD. Trimming took off 5 bases at V and 9 bases at J, with 13 bases between the two ends. The sample originates from a study of blood T cell repertoires in COVID-19. Looking at the study overall: From the United States, Italy and Spain came samples of acute and convalescent COVID-19. Sample material is recorded as cDNA or gDNA derived from T cells, B-cell-depleted T cells, or PBMCs.

Profiled with immunoSEQ multiplex PCR; TCRdb holds only in-frame clones, not every one. The table records over 200,000 clones, approximately 90% of them present only once. The sequence was obtained from a man aged 30 to 39 with COVID-19, enrolled during active disease. Material for sequencing was peripheral blood. The chain combines TRBV24-1 with TRBJ1-5; D gene uncertain. The CDR3 DNA sequence: TGTGCCACCAGTGCCCCGGACTTGGGGCCCCAGCATTTT. Protein sequence: CATSAPDLGPQHF.